This TCR beta chain came from a study of CD8+ T cells in alopecia areata. Treatment given: oral pan-JAK inhibitor, 5-10 mg twice daily. Reverse transcription of extracted RNA yielded cDNA, which provided the sequencing template. The protocol was immunoSEQ multiplex PCR, while the TCRdb copy is restricted to in-frame clones and leaves out a portion. The table has roughly 98,000 clones, about 64% seen once. There are 14 residues in the CDR3. Germline CDR1 MNHEY, CDR2 SVGAGI. The trim removed 6 bases at V and 2 bases at J, leaving 3 bases unmatched. Here the sequenced sample was CD8+ T cells sorted from blood, taken at week 4, from a patient treated with tofacitinib. This TCR was sampled from a human donor with alopecia areata. This rearrangement joins TRBV6-5 to TRBJ2-1; 8 positions agree with TRBD2. Here the CDR3 DNA reads TGTGCCAGCAGGACTAGCGTCCCCTACAATGAGCAGTTCTTC. Protein product: CASRTSVPYNEQFF.